The 13 T cell receptor beta chains in this list originate from one sample, sequenced in a study of OX40 agonist ivuxolimab in advanced cancers. The assay was immunoSEQ multiplex PCR, and TCRdb's table has in-frame clones only and misses some. The sample has over 55,000 clones, roughly 84% seen once. The material was CD4+ or CD8+ T cells sorted from blood, obtained in a trial of the OX40 agonist ivuxolimab. All receptors come from an adult with an advanced solid tumor such as melanoma, head and neck, liver or kidney cancer.

The chain recombines TRBV5-1 with TRBJ2-7; TRBD1 might be the D (6 bases). Trimming stripped 4 bases from V and 0 bases from J, with 11 bases between. CDR3 size: 14 residues. The germline CDR1 and CDR2 sequences are SGHRS and YFSETQ. The CDR3 is CASSLGQSSYEQYF. The CDR3 coding sequence is TGCGCCAGCAGCCTAGGACAGTCCTCCTACGAGCAGTACTTC.

The chain uses TRBV29-1 and TRBJ2-6; 7 bases map to TRBD1. This CDR3 has 18 amino acids. Germline CDR1 SQVTM, CDR2 ANQGSEA. V lost 0 bases to trimming and J lost 0 bases; unmatched junction nucleotides: 8. Written as DNA, the CDR3 is TGCAGCGTTGAAGACAGGGGGAACGTTCACTCTGGGGCCAACGTCCTGACTTTC. Its translation is CSVEDRGNVHSGANVLTF.

The chain links TRBV7-8 to TRBJ1-1, with D perhaps matching TRBD1 (5 bases). Trimming removed 1 base at V and 7 bases at J, with 13 bases between. There are 14 residues in the CDR3. Germline assignment: CDR1 SGHVS and CDR2 FQNEAQ. The CDR3 DNA reads as TGTGCCAGCAGCTTAGGGGCGGGGGGTGGTGAAGCTTTCTTT. Translated, it gives CASSLGAGGGEAFF.

This chain uses TRBV7-8 with TRBJ2-7, with a possible D match to TRBD1 (5 bases). The V end lost 1 base, the J end lost 2 bases, and 15 bases lay between the germline ends. This CDR3 contains 16 residues. Germline V gene data show CDR1 as SGHVS and CDR2 as FQNEAQ. This CDR3 is CASSLVPHGAAYEQYF. In DNA form, the CDR3 reads TGTGCCAGCAGCTTAGTTCCCCATGGGGCTGCCTACGAGCAGTACTTC.

This clone is a singleton in its sample. This sequence joins TRBV7-2 and TRBJ2-3, with D tentatively TRBD1 (5 bases). Germline CDR1 reads SGHTA; CDR2 reads FQGNSA. V gave up 6 bases and J gave up 8 bases, with 12 bases separating them. There are 12 residues in the CDR3. CDR3 amino acids: CASRYGASTQYF. CDR3 nucleotides: TGTGCCAGCAGATATGGGGCTTCTACGCAGTATTTT.

The rearrangement joins TRBV5-1 to TRBJ1-1, with no clear D. Germline values: CDR1 SGHRS, CDR2 YFSETQ. V was clipped by 4 bases and J by 0 bases, with 16 bases between them. The CDR3 totals 16 residues. The CDR3 spells CASSPGRKTMNTEAFF. In DNA form, the CDR3 reads TGCGCCAGCAGCCCTGGACGGAAAACCATGAACACTGAAGCTTTCTTT.

The chain is built from TRBV5-1 and TRBJ2-1; no reliable D call. Germline CDR1 SGHRS, CDR2 YFSETQ. This CDR3 has 11 residues. Trimming took 0 bases from V and 5 from J, leaving 0 bases between them. This CDR3 reads CASSLDNEQFF. CDR3 nucleotide sequence: TGCGCCAGCAGCTTGGACAATGAGCAGTTCTTC.

This sequence joins TRBV7-2 and TRBJ1-1, with D unclear. Germline CDR1 and CDR2: SGHTA and FQGNSA. The V gene lost 2 bases and the J gene lost 5 bases, with 9 bases spanning the gap. The CDR3 runs to 13 residues. Here the CDR3 DNA reads TGTGCCAGCAGCTTACAGCGGGAGACTGAAGCTTTCTTT. This gives the protein CASSLQRETEAFF.

The chain couples TRBV15 to TRBJ1-3; weak D call: TRBD1 (5 bases). Per germline, CDR1 LNHNV and CDR2 YYDKDF (reference sequence). The CDR3 loop spans 14 amino acids. Trimming shortened V by 3 bases and J by 4 bases, and 10 bases separated the two germline ends. The CDR3 protein is CATSSGGYGNTIYF. The CDR3 DNA sequence: TGTGCCACCAGCAGTGGGGGGTACGGAAACACCATATATTTT.

The CDR3 DNA is TGTGCCAGCAGCAGAGACAGGGCGGGTTACAATGAGCAGTTCTTC. Translated, it gives CASSRDRAGYNEQFF. The chain is built from TRBV7-2 and TRBJ2-1; 7 nucleotides match TRBD1. The CDR3 sequence is 15 residues long. V dropped 5 bases and J dropped 4; count of bases not matched to a gene: 8. Germline lookup yields CDR1 SGHTA and CDR2 FQGNSA.

The chain carries TRBV19 and TRBJ1-1; D is unclear. Trimming left V 1 base short and J 8 bases short, with 14 bases between. The CDR3 has 14 residues. Per the germline V gene, CDR1 is LNHDA and CDR2 is SQIVND (reference sequence). CDR3 nucleotides: TGTGCCAGTAGTATAGGAGACAACAGAAGAGAAGCTTTCTTT. It translates to CASSIGDNRREAFF. Combining the CDR3 with reference TRBV19 and TRBJ1-1 gives the whole variable domain DGGITQSPKYLFRKEGQNVTLSCEQNLNHDAMYWYRQDPGQGLRLIYYSQIVNDFQKGDIAEGYSVSREKKESFPLTVTSAQKNPTAFYLCASSIGDNRREAFFGQGTRLTVV.

The genes are TRBV28 and TRBJ2-3; 7 positions agree with TRBD2. There are 16 residues in the CDR3. The ends lost 3 bases at V and 1 base at J; junction bases unmatched: 7. Germline V gene sequence: CDR1 MDHEN, CDR2 SYDVKM. This chain's CDR3 is CASSLSGMRGTDTQYF. The CDR3 bases are TGTGCCAGCAGTTTGAGCGGGATGAGGGGCACAGATACGCAGTATTTT.

The genes are TRBV5-1 and TRBJ1-4; D perhaps matches TRBD1 (6 bases). Trimming shortened V by 4 bases and J by 5 bases, and 12 bases separated the two germline ends. The CDR3 covers 14 residues. Germline CDR1 SGHRS, CDR2 YFSETQ. CDR3: CASSTGHGNEKLFF. CDR3 sequence (DNA): TGCGCCAGCAGCACGGGACATGGGAATGAAAAACTGTTTTTT.